The entry below gives a single T cell receptor beta chain sequence along with its context. What it binds is not known. The junction and the germline gene differ at one end; a read error may be behind it. The PCR used 60 Vbeta and 13 Jbeta primers. Clones were read by immunoSEQ multiplex PCR, and TCRdb kept only the in-frame ones, dropping some. The data show roughly 200,000 clones, about 78% seen once. This record comes from a study of cytomegalovirus exposure and HLA in healthy donors. Across the whole study: Among about 179 million T cells, an earlier analysis found roughly 110 million unique TCR beta sequences. Study-wide results and caveats: Sequencing had likely introduced a cluster of highly shared sequence variants as an artifact. CMV serostatus stood as the only immune exposure information on hand. The authors enumerated over 150 TCR beta chains as linked to cytomegalovirus.

CDR3 length equals 16 residues. Germline-derived CDR1 and CDR2 are SEHNR and FQNEAQ (reference sequence). V is TRBV7-9 and J is TRBJ2-3; D is uncertain. The TCR sequence derives from a man in his forties in good health and CMV-seronegative. The sample comprised PBMCs. CDR3 sequence (DNA): TGTTCCAGCAGCATAGATGGTGGCTCTGCCACAGATACGCAGTATTTT. Its translation: CSSSIDGGSATDTQYF.